This entry features one T cell receptor beta chain sequence. The sample comes from a study of CD8 T cells in Susac syndrome. At the level of the study: At the time of blood draw, patients with Susac syndrome were therapy-naive, receiving corticosteroids, or receiving intravenous immunoglobulin alone.

RNA totalling about 0.5 to 1 ug underwent reverse transcription with random hexamers. Amplification of TCR beta CDR3 used immunoSEQ multiplex PCR across 54 Vbeta and 13 Jbeta. TCRdb analysed the immunoSEQ multiplex PCR reads with MiXCR anew, one entry per CDR3 protein. The repertoire holds about 83,000 distinct CDR3 sequences, approximately 96% seen once, with 0.4% to 0.45% in the top ten. This receptor was identified in a human donor with Susac syndrome. Sample: CD8+ T cells from PBMCs.

This CDR3 reads CASSFAGLGGGELFF. Here the CDR3 DNA reads TGTGCCAGCAGTTTTGCGGGACTAGGGGGCGGGGAGCTGTTTTTT. V gene TRBV6-5 combines with J gene TRBJ2-2, with 8 bases matching TRBD2. Losses at the gene ends were 4 bases for V and 7 bases for J; bases not matched to a gene: 8. CDR3 length equals 15 residues. CDR1 MNHEY and CDR2 SVGAGI come from the germline V gene.